These 19 T cell receptor beta chains originate from one sample sequenced in a study of shared T cell receptors in the human thymus. TCRdb's copy holds only in-frame clones and misses some; the assay was immunoSEQ multiplex PCR. The table records 700,000 or so clones, 80% to 90% of them present only once. The sample was also linked to a second study, of human thymus T cells.

Material for sequencing was thymocytes. The receptors originated from a girl in the first two years of life with a congenital heart defect.

V usage is TRBV27 and J usage is TRBJ2-3; 11 nucleotides match TRBD2. V was clipped by 4 bases and J by 3 bases; unmatched bases: 6. Germline V gene sequence: CDR1 MNHEY, CDR2 SMNVEV (reference sequence). The CDR3 has 16 amino acids. The CDR3 bases are TGTGCCAGCAGTTCCCTAACTAGCGGGGGTACAGATACGCAGTATTTT. Translating it yields CASSSLTSGGTDTQYF.

This rearrangement joins TRBV9 to TRBJ2-7; possible D gene TRBD1, 6 bases. Looked up from germline, CDR1 is SGDLS and CDR2 is YYNGEE. The CDR3 has 18 residues. V was shortened by 0 bases and J by 0 bases, with 19 bases between the two germline ends. CDR3 loop: CASSVEPSPGHNSYEQYF. CDR3 DNA: TGTGCCAGCAGCGTAGAGCCCAGTCCGGGACACAACTCCTACGAGCAGTACTTC.

Only one count was recorded for this clone. The chain recombines TRBV4-3 with TRBJ1-1; 7 bases match TRBD1. V shed 0 bases and J 6 bases; nucleotides not matched to a gene: 10. The germline V gene encodes CDR1 LGHNA and CDR2 YSLEER. The CDR3 runs to 16 residues. In nucleotides, the CDR3 is TGCGCCAGCAGCCAAGATCGGGACAGAAACTTCCCTGAAGCTTTCTTT. It is translated as CASSQDRDRNFPEAFF.

The rearrangement joins TRBV5-1 to TRBJ1-1, with D perhaps matching TRBD1 (6 bases). The length of the CDR3 is 15 residues. Germline-derived CDR1 and CDR2 are SGHRS and YFSETQ. V was pared by 3 bases and J by 0 bases, with 12 bases between. CDR3 residues: CASSYRTGLNTEAFF. Written as DNA, the CDR3 is TGCGCCAGCAGCTACAGAACAGGGTTGAACACTGAAGCTTTCTTT.

V is TRBV20-1 and J is TRBJ2-3; the match to TRBD1 covers 7 bases. Germline V gives CDR1 DFQATT, CDR2 SNEGSKA (reference sequence). The CDR3 contains 11 residues. Written as DNA, the CDR3 is TGCAAAGGACAGGTCACAGATACGCAGTATTTT. Amino acids: CKGQVTDTQYF.

The genes are TRBV30 and TRBJ2-2; 7 bases are shared with TRBD1. Germline V CDR1 and CDR2: GTSNPN, SVGIG (reference sequence). V lost 0 bases to trimming and J lost 0 bases; unmatched junction nucleotides: 7. The CDR3 loop spans 17 amino acids. The CDR3 loop reads CAWSVTDRSSNTGELFF. CDR3 bases: TGTGCCTGGAGTGTAACGGACAGGTCATCGAACACCGGGGAGCTGTTTTTT. Full variable domain (missing parts from reference TRBV30 and TRBJ2-2): SQTIHQWPATLVQPVGSPLSLECTVEGTSNPNLYWYRQAAGRGLQLLFYSVGIGQISSEVPQNLSASRPQDRQFILSSKKLLLSDSGFYLCAWSVTDRSSNTGELFFGEGSRLTVL.

The genes are TRBV5-5 and TRBJ2-1; no clear D. CDR3 length: 17 residues. With 1 base removed from V and 6 bases from J, the gap between germline ends came to 20 bases. From germline, CDR1 is SGHKS and CDR2 YYEKEE (reference sequence). CDR3 region: CASSLTASAPGGNEQFF. CDR3 DNA: TGTGCCAGCAGCTTGACGGCGAGCGCGCCCGGCGGCAATGAGCAGTTCTTC.

The J gene is TRBJ2-5, the V gene TRBV5-1; D gene unclear. Germline V gene data show CDR1 as SGHRS and CDR2 as YFSETQ. V shed 0 bases and J shed 7 bases, with 19 bases lying between them. The CDR3 sequence is 16 residues long. The CDR3 DNA is TGCGCCAGCAGCTTGGCCGTCCCCCCCAGGATTGGGACCCAGTACTTC. Amino acids: CASSLAVPPRIGTQYF.

This clone showed up just once. The chain recombines TRBV5-6 with TRBJ1-1, with unresolved D. Germline assignment: CDR1 SGHDT and CDR2 YYEEEE. The germline V and J ends were trimmed by 1 base and 1 base, with 14 bases remaining between them. There are 16 residues in the CDR3. The CDR3 loop is CASSLTSGVSNTEAFF. The CDR3 DNA reads TGTGCCAGCAGCTTGACTTCCGGAGTTTCGAACACTGAAGCTTTCTTT.

The table lists this clone with a count of one. V usage is TRBV6-4 and J usage is TRBJ2-1; 8 nucleotides match TRBD2. The CDR3 runs to 15 residues. The germline CDR1 and CDR2 sequences are MRHNA and SNTAGT. Trimming cost V 3 bases and J 3 bases; bases outside gene matches: 4. CDR3 coding DNA: TGTGCCAGCAGTGATTCGGGACTAGGCTACAATGAGCAGTTCTTC. Translation: CASSDSGLGYNEQFF.

There are a few counts of this clone. In DNA form, the CDR3 reads TGTGCCAGCAGCTTGGGATGGGTCCGACAAGGTGGCTACACCTTC. Protein sequence: CASSLGWVRQGGYTF. V gene TRBV5-4 combines with J gene TRBJ1-2; D is undetermined. The germline CDR1 and CDR2 sequences are SGHNT and YYREEE (reference sequence). Trimming stripped 0 bases from V and 7 bases from J, with 16 bases between. The CDR3 consists of 15 residues.

The rearrangement links TRBV27 to TRBJ1-1; 8 positions match TRBD1. Germline V gives CDR1 MNHEY, CDR2 SMNVEV (reference sequence). After removal of 6 bases from V and 3 bases from J, the junction contained 6 bases not matched to a gene. The length of the CDR3 is 14 residues. As DNA, the CDR3 is TGTGCCAGCAGCCGGACAGGGCGGGACACTGAAGCTTTCTTT. Amino acid sequence: CASSRTGRDTEAFF.

The chain employs TRBV5-1 and TRBJ1-2; 10 nucleotides match TRBD1. In germline, CDR1 is SGHRS, CDR2 YFSETQ. This CDR3 is 13 amino acids long. The ends lost 5 bases at V and 8 bases at J; junction bases unmatched: 6. This CDR3 reads CASRGTGECGYTF. The CDR3 DNA reads TGCGCCAGCAGAGGGACAGGGGAGTGCGGCTACACCTTC.

In its sample, this clone was seen once. The chain joins TRBV7-9 to TRBJ2-7, with a possible D match to TRBD1 (6 bases). The CDR3 length is 12 residues. Per the germline V gene, CDR1 is SEHNR and CDR2 is FQNEAQ (reference sequence). V was shortened by 6 bases and J by 2 bases, with 8 bases between the two germline ends. CDR3 residues: CASRQGTYEQYF. The CDR3 nucleotides read TGTGCCAGCAGACAGGGAACCTACGAGCAGTACTTC.

This chain uses TRBV4-1 with TRBJ1-6; 9 bases agree with TRBD1. Trimming cost V 0 bases and J 6 bases; bases outside gene matches: 15. CDR1 is MGHRA and CDR2 is YSYEKL in the germline V gene. This CDR3 is built from 20 residues. CDR3 nucleotide sequence: TGCGCCAGCAGCCAAGAGAGGCGTGCCGGGACGGACAGGGGTAATTCACCCCTCCACTTT. Residues: CASSQERRAGTDRGNSPLHF.

This chain uses TRBV27 with TRBJ1-1, with a tentative D call TRBD1 (6 bases). Germline CDR1 is MNHEY and CDR2 is SMNVEV (reference sequence). CDR3 length: 16 residues. With 2 bases removed from V and 4 bases from J, the gap between germline ends came to 17 bases. CDR3 bases: TGTGCCAGCAGTTTAAAGCCGGTTCTCAGGGGCACTGAAGCTTTCTTT. Amino acids: CASSLKPVLRGTEAFF.

The chain uses TRBV7-2 and TRBJ1-5, with D perhaps TRBD1 (6 bases). Deletions cut 5 bases from V and 2 bases from J, with 13 bases between. The CDR3 extends over 15 amino acids. In germline, CDR1 is SGHTA, CDR2 FQGNSA. The CDR3 DNA is TGTGCCAGCAGCCCCGCACCAGGGGGCAATCAGCCCCAGCATTTT. Translation: CASSPAPGGNQPQHF.

The chain has TRBV5-6 and TRBJ1-2, with 7 bases that match TRBD1. V trimming: 4 bases; J trimming: 4 bases; junction bases outside the gene matches: 10. CDR1 is SGHDT and CDR2 is YYEEEE in the germline V gene. The CDR3 runs to 15 residues. Here the CDR3 reads CASSPPGGLRYGYTF. CDR3 bases: TGTGCCAGCAGCCCCCCAGGGGGACTCCGCTATGGCTACACCTTC.

This chain joins TRBV5-6 and TRBJ1-2, with 9 bases identical to TRBD1. V lost 4 bases to trimming and J lost 8 bases; unmatched junction nucleotides: 12. The length of the CDR3 is 15 residues. The germline V gene encodes CDR1 SGHDT and CDR2 YYEEEE. CDR3 amino acids: CASSEGTGPSWGYTF. DNA for the CDR3: TGTGCCAGCAGCGAAGGGACAGGGCCTTCTTGGGGCTACACCTTC.